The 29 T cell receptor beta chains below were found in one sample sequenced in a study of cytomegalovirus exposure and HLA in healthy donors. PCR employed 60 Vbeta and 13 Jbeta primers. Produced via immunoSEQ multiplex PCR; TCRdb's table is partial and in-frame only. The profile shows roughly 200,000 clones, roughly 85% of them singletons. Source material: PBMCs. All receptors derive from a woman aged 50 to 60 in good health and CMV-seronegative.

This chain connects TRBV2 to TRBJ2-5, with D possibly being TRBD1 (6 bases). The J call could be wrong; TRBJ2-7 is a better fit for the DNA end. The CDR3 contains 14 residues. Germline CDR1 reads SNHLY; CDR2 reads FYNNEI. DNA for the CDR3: TGTGCCAGCAGTGAGCAGGACAGAAGTTACGAGCAGTACTTC. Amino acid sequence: CASSEQDRSYEQYF.

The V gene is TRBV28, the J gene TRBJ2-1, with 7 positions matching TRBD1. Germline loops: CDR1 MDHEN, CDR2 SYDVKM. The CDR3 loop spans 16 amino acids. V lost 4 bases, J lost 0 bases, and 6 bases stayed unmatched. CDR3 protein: CASSSPSGGSYNEQFF. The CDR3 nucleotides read TGTGCCAGCAGTTCACCGTCAGGGGGCTCCTACAATGAGCAGTTCTTC.

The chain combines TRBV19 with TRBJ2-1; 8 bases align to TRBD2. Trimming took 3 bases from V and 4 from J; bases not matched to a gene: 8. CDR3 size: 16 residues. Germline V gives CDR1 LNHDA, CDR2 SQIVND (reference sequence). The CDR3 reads CASSIGGRISYNEQFF. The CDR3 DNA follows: TGTGCCAGTAGTATCGGCGGGAGGATTTCATACAATGAGCAGTTCTTC. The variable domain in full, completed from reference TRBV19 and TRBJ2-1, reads DGGITQSPKYLFRKEGQNVTLSCEQNLNHDAMYWYRQDPGQGLRLIYYSQIVNDFQKGDIAEGYSVSREKKESFPLTVTSAQKNPTAFYLCASSIGGRISYNEQFFGPGTRLTVL.

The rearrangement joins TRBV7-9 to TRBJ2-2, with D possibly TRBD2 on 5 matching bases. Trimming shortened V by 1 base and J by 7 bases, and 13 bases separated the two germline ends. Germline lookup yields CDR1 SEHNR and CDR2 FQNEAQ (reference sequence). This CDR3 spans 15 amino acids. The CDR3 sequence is CASSLGERVGGELFF. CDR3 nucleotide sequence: TGTGCCAGCAGCTTAGGGGAGCGAGTAGGCGGGGAGCTGTTTTTT.

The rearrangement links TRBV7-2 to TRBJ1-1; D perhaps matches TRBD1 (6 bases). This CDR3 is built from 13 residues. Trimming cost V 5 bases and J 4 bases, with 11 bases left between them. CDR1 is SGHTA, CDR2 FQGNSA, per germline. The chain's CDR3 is CASSGGARTEAFF. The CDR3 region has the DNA TGTGCCAGCAGCGGGGGGGCGCGCACTGAAGCTTTCTTT.

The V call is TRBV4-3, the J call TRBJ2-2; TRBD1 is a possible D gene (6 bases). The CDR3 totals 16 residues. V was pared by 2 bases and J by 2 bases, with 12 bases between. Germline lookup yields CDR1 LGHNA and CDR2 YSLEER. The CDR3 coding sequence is TGCGCCAGCAGCCAATTACCACAGGGCAACACCGGGGAGCTGTTTTTT. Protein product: CASSQLPQGNTGELFF.

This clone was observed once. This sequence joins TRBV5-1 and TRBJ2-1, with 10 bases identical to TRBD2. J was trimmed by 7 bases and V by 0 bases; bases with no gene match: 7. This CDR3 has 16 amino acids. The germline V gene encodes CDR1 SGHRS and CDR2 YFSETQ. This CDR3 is CASSLDVAGGGNEQFF. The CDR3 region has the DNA TGCGCCAGCAGCTTGGACGTAGCGGGAGGAGGAAATGAGCAGTTCTTC.

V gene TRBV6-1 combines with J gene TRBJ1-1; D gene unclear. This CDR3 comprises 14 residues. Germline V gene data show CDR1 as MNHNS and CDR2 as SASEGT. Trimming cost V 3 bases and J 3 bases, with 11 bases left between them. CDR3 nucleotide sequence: TGTGCCAGCAGTGAGTCTTTCGGGTACACTGAAGCTTTCTTT. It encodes CASSESFGYTEAFF.

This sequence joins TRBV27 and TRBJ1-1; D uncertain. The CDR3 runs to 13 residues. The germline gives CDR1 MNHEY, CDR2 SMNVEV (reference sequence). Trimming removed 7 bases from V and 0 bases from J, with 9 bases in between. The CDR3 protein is CASNSHLNTEAFF. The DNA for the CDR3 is TGTGCCAGCAACTCCCACCTGAACACTGAAGCTTTCTTT.

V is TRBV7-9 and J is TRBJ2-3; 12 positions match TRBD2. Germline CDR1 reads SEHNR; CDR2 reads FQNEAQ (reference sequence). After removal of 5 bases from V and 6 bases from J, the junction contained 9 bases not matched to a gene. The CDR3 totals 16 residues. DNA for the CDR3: TGTGCCAGCAGCGTAGGGACTAGCGGGTGGGTTGATACGCAGTATTTT. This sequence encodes CASSVGTSGWVDTQYF.

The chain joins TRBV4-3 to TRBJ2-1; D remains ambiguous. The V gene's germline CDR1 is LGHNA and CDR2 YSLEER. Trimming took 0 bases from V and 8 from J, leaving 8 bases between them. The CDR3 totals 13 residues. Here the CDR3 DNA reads TGCGCCAGCAGCCAAGATTATTCGGATGAGCAGTTCTTC. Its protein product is CASSQDYSDEQFF.

The CDR3 region has the DNA TGTGCCAGCAACACTCTCGGTGAGGGCCACGATGAAAAACTGTTTTTT. As protein: CASNTLGEGHDEKLFF. The chain has TRBV28 and TRBJ1-4; D gene uncertain. V dropped 7 bases and J dropped 6 bases, with 21 bases sitting between them. The CDR3 contains 16 residues. Germline values: CDR1 MDHEN, CDR2 SYDVKM.

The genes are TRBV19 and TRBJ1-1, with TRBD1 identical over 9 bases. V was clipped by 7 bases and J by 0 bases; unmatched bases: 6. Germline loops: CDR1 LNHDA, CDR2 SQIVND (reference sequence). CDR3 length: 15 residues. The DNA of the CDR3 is TGTGCCAGTACCAAACAGGGGGCGGTGAACACTGAAGCTTTCTTT. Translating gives CASTKQGAVNTEAFF.

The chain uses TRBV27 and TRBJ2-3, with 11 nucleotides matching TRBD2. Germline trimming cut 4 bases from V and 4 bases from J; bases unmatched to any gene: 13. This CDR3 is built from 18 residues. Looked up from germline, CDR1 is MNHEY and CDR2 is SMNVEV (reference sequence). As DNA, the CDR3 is TGTGCCAGCAGTTCCTCTTTACTAGCGGGAGCCTCGCCAGATACGCAGTATTTT. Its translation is CASSSSLLAGASPDTQYF.

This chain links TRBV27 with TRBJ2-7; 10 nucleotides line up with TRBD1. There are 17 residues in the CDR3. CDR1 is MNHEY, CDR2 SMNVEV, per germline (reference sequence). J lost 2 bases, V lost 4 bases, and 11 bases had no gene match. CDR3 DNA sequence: TGTGCCAGCAGTTCGACAGGGGGCGAAGGCCCCCCCTACGAGCAGTACTTC. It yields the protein CASSSTGGEGPPYEQYF.

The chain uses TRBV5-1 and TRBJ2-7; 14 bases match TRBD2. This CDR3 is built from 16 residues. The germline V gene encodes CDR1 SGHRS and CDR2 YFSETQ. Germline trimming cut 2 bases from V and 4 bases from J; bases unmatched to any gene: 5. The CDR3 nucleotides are TGCGCCAGCAGCTTAACGACTAGCGGGAGGGCGTACGAGCAGTACTTC. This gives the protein CASSLTTSGRAYEQYF. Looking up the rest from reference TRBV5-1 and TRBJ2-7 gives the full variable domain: KAGVTQTPRYLIKTRGQQVTLSCSPISGHRSVSWYQQTPGQGLQFLFEYFSETQRNKGNFPGRFSGRQFSNSRSEMNVSTLELGDSALYLCASSLTTSGRAYEQYFGPGTRLTVT.

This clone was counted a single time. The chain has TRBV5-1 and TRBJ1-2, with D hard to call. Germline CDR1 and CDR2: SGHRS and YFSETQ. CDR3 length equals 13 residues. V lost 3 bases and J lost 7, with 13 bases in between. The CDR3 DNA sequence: TGCGCCAGCAGCTCCTTCCTATCTGGTGGCTACACCTTC. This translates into CASSSFLSGGYTF.

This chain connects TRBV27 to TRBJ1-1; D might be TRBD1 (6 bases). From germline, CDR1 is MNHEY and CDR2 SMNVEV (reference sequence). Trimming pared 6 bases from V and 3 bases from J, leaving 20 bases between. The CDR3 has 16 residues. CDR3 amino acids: CASSPLVQGLYTEAFF. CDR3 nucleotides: TGTGCCAGCAGCCCTCTAGTCCAGGGGCTATACACTGAAGCTTTCTTT.

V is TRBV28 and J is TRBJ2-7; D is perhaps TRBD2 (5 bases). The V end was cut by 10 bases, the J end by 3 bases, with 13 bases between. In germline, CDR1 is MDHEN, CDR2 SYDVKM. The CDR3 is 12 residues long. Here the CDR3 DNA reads TGTGCCACGGGGAACGGGGTCTACGAGCAGTACTTC. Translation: CATGNGVYEQYF.

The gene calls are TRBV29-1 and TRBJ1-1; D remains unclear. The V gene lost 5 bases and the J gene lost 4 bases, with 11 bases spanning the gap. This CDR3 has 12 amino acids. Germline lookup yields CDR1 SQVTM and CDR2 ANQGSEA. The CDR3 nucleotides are TGCAGCGTTAATGGAGGCGGCACTGAAGCTTTCTTT. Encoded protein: CSVNGGGTEAFF. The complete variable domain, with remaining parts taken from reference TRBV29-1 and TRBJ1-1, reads SAVISQKPSRDICQRGTSLTIQCQVDSQVTMMFWYRQQPGQSLTLIATANQGSEATYESGFVIDKFPISRPNLTFSTLTVSNMSPEDSSIYLCSVNGGGTEAFFGQGTRLTVV.

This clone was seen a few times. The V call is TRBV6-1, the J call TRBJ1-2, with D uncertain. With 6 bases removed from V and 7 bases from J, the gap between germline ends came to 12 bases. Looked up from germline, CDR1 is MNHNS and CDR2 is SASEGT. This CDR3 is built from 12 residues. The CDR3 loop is CASRQPGGGYTF. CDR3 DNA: TGTGCCAGCAGACAGCCAGGAGGTGGCTACACCTTC.

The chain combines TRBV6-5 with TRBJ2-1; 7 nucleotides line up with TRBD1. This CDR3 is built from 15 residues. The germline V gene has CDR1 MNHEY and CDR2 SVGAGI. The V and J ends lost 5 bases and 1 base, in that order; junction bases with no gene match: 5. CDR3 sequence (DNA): TGTGCCAGCAGTACCGACAGGGCTTCCTACAATGAGCAGTTCTTC. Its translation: CASSTDRASYNEQFF.

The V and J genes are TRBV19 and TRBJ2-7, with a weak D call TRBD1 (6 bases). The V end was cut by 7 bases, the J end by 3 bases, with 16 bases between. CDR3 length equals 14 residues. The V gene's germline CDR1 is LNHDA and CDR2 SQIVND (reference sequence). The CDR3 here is CASTGQPNSYEQYF. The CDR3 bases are TGTGCCAGTACCGGACAGCCTAATAGCTACGAGCAGTACTTC.

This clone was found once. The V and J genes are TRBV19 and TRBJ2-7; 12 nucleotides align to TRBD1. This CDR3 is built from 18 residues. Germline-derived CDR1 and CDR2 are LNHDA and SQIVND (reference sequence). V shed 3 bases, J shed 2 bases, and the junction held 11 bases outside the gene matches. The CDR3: CASSMGQGAVTNPYEQYF. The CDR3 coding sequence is TGTGCCAGTAGTATGGGACAGGGGGCTGTCACCAATCCCTACGAGCAGTACTTC.

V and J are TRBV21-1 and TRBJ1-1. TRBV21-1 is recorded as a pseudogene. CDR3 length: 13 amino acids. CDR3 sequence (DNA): TGTGCCAGAGGGAGGCAGCAGAACACTGAAGCTTTCTTT. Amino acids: CARGRQQNTEAFF.

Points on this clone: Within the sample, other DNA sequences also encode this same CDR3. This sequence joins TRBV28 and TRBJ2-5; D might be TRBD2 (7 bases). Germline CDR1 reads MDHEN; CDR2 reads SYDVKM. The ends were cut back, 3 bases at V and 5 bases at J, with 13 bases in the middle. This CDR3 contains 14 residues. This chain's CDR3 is CASSLPGGAETQYF. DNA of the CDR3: TGTGCCAGCAGTTTGCCGGGGGGCGCGGAGACCCAGTACTTC.

CDR3 residues: CASSEQGMGVGTQYF. Written as DNA, the CDR3 is TGTGCCAGCAGTGAACAGGGGATGGGAGTAGGGACCCAGTACTTC. The chain carries TRBV2 and TRBJ2-5, with D tentatively TRBD1 (6 bases). V was shortened by 2 bases and J by 7 bases, with 17 bases between the two germline ends. Germline V gene data show CDR1 as SNHLY and CDR2 as FYNNEI. The CDR3 contains 15 residues.

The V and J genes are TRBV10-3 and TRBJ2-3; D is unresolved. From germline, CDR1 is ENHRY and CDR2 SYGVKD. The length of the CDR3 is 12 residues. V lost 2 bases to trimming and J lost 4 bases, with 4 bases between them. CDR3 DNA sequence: TGTGCCATCAGTGAGCGTGCAGATACGCAGTATTTT. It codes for CAISERADTQYF.

The CDR3 protein is CASSPIRGSEQYF. CDR3 bases: TGTGCCAGCAGTCCTATTCGGGGTTCCGAGCAGTACTTC. The V gene is TRBV28, the J gene TRBJ2-7; weak D call: TRBD2 (5 bases). The CDR3 contains 13 residues. CDR1 is MDHEN, CDR2 SYDVKM, per germline. V lost 5 bases and J 6 bases, leaving 14 bases between the germline ends.